This section outlines one TCR beta chain sequence together with its context. Its specificity is unknown. Losses at the gene ends were 4 bases for V and 2 bases for J; bases not matched to a gene: 2. CDR1 SQVTM and CDR2 ANQGSEA come from the germline V gene. CDR3 length: 15 amino acids. This sample stems from a study of cytomegalovirus exposure and HLA in healthy donors. Study-level points and caveats: An ancestry cluster, one associated with Asian ancestry, reportedly showed fewer N-insertions than the approximately 700-donor mean in a later analysis. Prior analysis indicated that the majority of TCR beta V segments exhibited productivity approximately 87% or approximately 30% of the time. Cytomegalovirus-associated status was assigned to roughly 160 TCR beta chains.

Primers: 60 Vbeta forward and 13 Jbeta reverse. Assay used: immunoSEQ multiplex PCR; TCRdb lists only in-frame clones, some missing. The sample holds about 150,000 clones, around 68% seen once. The origin of this receptor is a man aged 25 to 45 in good health and CMV-seronegative. The sample was PBMCs. V usage is TRBV29-1 and J usage is TRBJ2-1; 13 bases are shared with TRBD2. Here the CDR3 reads CSVAGTSGAYNEQFF. CDR3 sequence (DNA): TGCAGCGTTGCCGGGACTAGCGGGGCCTACAATGAGCAGTTCTTC.